The sequence of this T cell receptor (beta chain) was determined in a study of tumor-infiltrating lymphocytes in primary liver carcinoma. Study-level background: The study enrolled male and female patients aged 30 to 69 years. Study-wide findings and caveats: Tumor-adjacent and tumor-blood pairs displayed less overlap than did pairs of tumor regions. Compared with blood, tumor repertoires held significantly more in their top 250 clones.

About this clonotype: No antigen is known for it. The junction departs from germline at one end; a sequencing error may be responsible.

The CDR3 runs to 16 residues. Germline CDR1 LGHNA, CDR2 YNFKEQ. TCR beta cDNA was made from 400 to 500 ng total RNA with a constant-region primer. Three rounds of nested multiplex PCR with slightly modified ARM-PCR produced TCR beta libraries. Both of the initial two PCR rounds ran for about 11 cycles and employed TRBV1-TRBV30 forward primers alongside a C-beta reverse primer. TCRdb reanalysed the multiplex PCR reads using MiXCR and keeps one entry per CDR3 protein. The sample includes 40,000 or so distinct CDR3 sequences, roughly 80% seen only once; the top ten take 37%. Bulk tissue was left unsorted, and RNA and DNA were co-extracted from about 20-30 mg of it. Surgery removed the patients' primary liver carcinoma.

The V and J genes are TRBV4-2 and TRBJ2-3; 7 nucleotides line up with TRBD1. Material: tumor-adjacent normal liver tissue. The sequence was collected from a man in his forties with primary liver carcinoma and hepatitis B virus infection. The CDR3 reads CANSQEATGITDAQYF. The CDR3 DNA sequence: TGTGCCAACAGCCAAGAGGCGACAGGGATCACAGATGCGCAGTATTTT.